Each of the 15 T cell receptor beta chains below was sequenced from the same sample in a study of T cells after yellow fever vaccination. TCRdb itself ran the 5' RACE reads through MiXCR, one entry per CDR3 protein. In the table there are about 310,000 distinct CDR3 sequences, 3% to 4.5% of which are singletons. The material sequenced was PBMCs, taken on the day of the yellow fever booster vaccination. The receptor source for this set is a man aged 18 to 29 who received the YFV17D yellow fever vaccine.

The chain uses TRBV12-3 or TRBV12-4 and TRBJ1-2, with 10 positions matching TRBD1. The CDR3 loop spans 16 amino acids. Trimming took 7 bases from V and 1 from J; bases not matched to a gene: 9. The CDR3 DNA follows: TGTGCCAGCAAAACCATTAGGGACAGGGGTAACTATGGCTACACCTTC. It is translated as CASKTIRDRGNYGYTF.

This clonotype was seen repeatedly, ten times or more. The chain uses TRBV4-1 and TRBJ1-1, with 11 positions matching TRBD1. V gave up 0 bases and J gave up 0 bases; unmatched junction bases: 3. Germline V gives CDR1 MGHRA, CDR2 YSYEKL. The CDR3 sequence is 17 residues long. For the CDR3, the DNA is TGCGCCAGCAGCCAAGATGGACAGGGGGCGATGAACACTGAAGCTTTCTTT. It encodes CASSQDGQGAMNTEAFF.

With respect to this clonotype: Lacking the conserved final phenylalanine or tryptophan, this CDR3 likely reflects a read error. The J gene is TRBJ2-7, the V gene TRBV6-6; the D is unclear. V lost 0 bases to trimming and J lost 6 bases, with 15 bases between them. CDR1 is MNHNY, CDR2 SVGAGI, per germline (reference sequence). The CDR3 has 15 amino acids. This chain's CDR3 is CASSYSAERNGEQYL. CDR3 coding DNA: TGTGCCAGCAGTTACTCGGCAGAAAGGAACGGCGAGCAGTACTTA.

This clonotype was seen ten or more times. The V call is TRBV20-1, the J call TRBJ2-3; D may be TRBD2 (6 bases). Germline CDR1 and CDR2: DFQATT and SNEGSKA (reference sequence). The CDR3 is 13 amino acids. Trimming removed 8 bases at V and 1 base at J, with 13 bases between. This CDR3 reads CSPRGMGTDTQYF. CDR3 nucleotide sequence: TGCAGTCCACGGGGGATGGGCACAGATACGCAGTATTTT.

This clonotype was counted ten times or more. The V and J genes are TRBV27 and TRBJ1-2; D may be TRBD1 (5 bases). Trimming stripped 4 bases from V and 1 base from J, with 10 bases between. Germline CDR1 is MNHEY and CDR2 is SMNVEV (reference sequence). This CDR3 spans 14 amino acids. CDR3 amino acids: CASSWDGNNYGYTF. The CDR3 DNA is TGTGCCAGCAGTTGGGACGGGAATAACTATGGCTACACCTTC.

The gene calls are TRBV5-1 and TRBJ2-7; TRBD2 aligns across 9 bases. After removal of 5 bases from V and 5 bases from J, the junction contained 8 bases not matched to a gene. Germline V gives CDR1 SGHRS, CDR2 YFSETQ. The CDR3 has 14 residues. The CDR3 loop reads CASRQRGVNNEQYV. As DNA, the CDR3 is TGCGCCAGCAGGCAGCGGGGGGTAAACAACGAGCAGTACGTC.

This clonotype was seen ten or more times. The V gene is TRBV5-1, the J gene TRBJ2-3; TRBD2 agrees at 7 bases. The germline V gene encodes CDR1 SGHRS and CDR2 YFSETQ. After removal of 5 bases from V and 2 bases from J, the junction contained 8 bases not matched to a gene. There are 15 residues in the CDR3. This chain's CDR3 is CASRAPGGSTDTQYF. DNA for the CDR3: TGCGCCAGCAGAGCGCCGGGGGGATCCACAGATACGCAGTATTTT.

As concerns this clonotype: A much bigger clone sits one base away, suggesting this may be a read error. The CDR3 coding sequence is TGTGCCAGCAGCCCACGGCGACACTACTATGGCTACACCTTC. Its translation is CASSPRRHYYGYTF. The J gene is TRBJ1-2, the V gene TRBV7-9; D not resolved. Germline CDR1 is SEHNR and CDR2 is FQNEAQ (reference sequence). CDR3 size: 14 residues. The germline V and J ends were trimmed by 5 bases and 3 bases, with 13 bases remaining between them.

In this sample, this clonotype turned up a few times. The chain is built from TRBV2 and TRBJ2-2, with a possible D match to TRBD2 (7 bases). Germline CDR1 and CDR2: SNHLY and FYNNEI. This CDR3 region has 14 residues. Trimming shortened V by 7 bases and J by 6 bases, and 15 bases separated the two germline ends. The CDR3 protein is CASIGGRLAGELFF. DNA for the CDR3: TGTGCCAGCATCGGGGGGCGTTTAGCCGGGGAGCTGTTTTTT.

This clonotype has only a few counts. The genes are TRBV20-1 and TRBJ1-5; 8 bases line up with TRBD1. CDR3 length: 17 residues. Trimming at V came to 0 bases and at J to 1 base, leaving 8 bases not matched to a gene. Germline CDR1 DFQATT, CDR2 SNEGSKA (reference sequence). The CDR3 region has the DNA TGCAGTGCTAGAGAAACCCAGGGGGCTCAGAGCAATCAGCCCCAGCATTTT. Amino acid sequence: CSARETQGAQSNQPQHF.

J is TRBJ1-5 and V is TRBV19; no clear D gene. This CDR3 has 12 amino acids. The V end lost 8 bases, the J end lost 5 bases, and 10 bases lay between the germline ends. CDR1 and CDR2 from the germline V gene are LNHDA and SQIVND (reference sequence). CDR3 in DNA: TGTGCCAGTTCTTTTCCTTATCAGCCCCAGCATTTT. This codes for CASSFPYQPQHF.

A few counts support this clonotype. This rearrangement joins TRBV4-2 to TRBJ2-1; D might be TRBD2 (5 bases). Germline-derived CDR1 and CDR2 are LGHNA and YNFKEQ. This CDR3 region has 15 residues. V was cut by 4 bases and J by 9 bases, with 19 bases left in between. As DNA, the CDR3 is TGTGCCAGCAGCCTTGTACGGGGATTTAATAGTGAGCAGTTCTTC. Amino acids: CASSLVRGFNSEQFF.

This clonotype was detected ten times or more. The chain couples TRBV20-1 to TRBJ1-1; 8 nucleotides line up with TRBD1. The CDR3 totals 13 residues. Germline V gives CDR1 DFQATT, CDR2 SNEGSKA (reference sequence). Trimming cost V 2 bases and J 10 bases; bases outside gene matches: 9. The CDR3 is CSARSQGARGAFF. Here the CDR3 DNA reads TGCAGTGCTAGATCCCAGGGGGCGCGGGGAGCTTTCTTT.

The V gene is TRBV30, the J gene TRBJ1-2; TRBD1 is a possible D gene (5 bases). The germline V gene encodes CDR1 GTSNPN and CDR2 SVGIG (reference sequence). This CDR3 comprises 13 residues. Trimming took 0 bases from V and 4 from J, leaving 9 bases between them. CDR3 region: CAWSVGTRYGYTF. In nucleotides, the CDR3 is TGTGCCTGGAGTGTCGGGACGCGCTATGGCTACACCTTC.

This clonotype was observed at least ten times. The V and J genes are TRBV5-1 and TRBJ2-1; TRBD1 is a possible D gene (6 bases). The germline V gene has CDR1 SGHRS and CDR2 YFSETQ. The CDR3 runs 15 residues. The ends were cut back, 4 bases at V and 2 bases at J, with 13 bases in the middle. CDR3 nucleotides: TGCGCCAGCAGCCCGACAGGAATTCCCTACAATGAGCAGTTCTTC. Translating gives CASSPTGIPYNEQFF.